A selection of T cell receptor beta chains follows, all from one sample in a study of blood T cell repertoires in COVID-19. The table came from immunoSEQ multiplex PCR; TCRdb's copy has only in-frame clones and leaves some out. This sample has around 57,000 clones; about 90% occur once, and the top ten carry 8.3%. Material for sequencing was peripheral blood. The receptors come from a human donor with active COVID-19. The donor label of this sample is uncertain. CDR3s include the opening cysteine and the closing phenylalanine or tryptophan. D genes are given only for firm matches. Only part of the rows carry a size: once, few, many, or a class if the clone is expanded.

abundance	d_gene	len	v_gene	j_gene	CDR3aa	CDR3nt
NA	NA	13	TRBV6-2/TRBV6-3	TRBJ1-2	CASSQDRIYGYTF	TGTGCCAGCAGTCAGGACAGAATCTATGGCTACACCTTC
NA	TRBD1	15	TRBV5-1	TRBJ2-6	CASRTGDSGANVLTF	TGCGCCAGCCGGACAGGGGACTCTGGGGCCAACGTCCTGACTTTC
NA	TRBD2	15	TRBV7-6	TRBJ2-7	CASSSVGRGGGEQYF	TGTGCCAGCAGCTCGGTGGGACGGGGGGGAGGCGAGCAGTACTTC
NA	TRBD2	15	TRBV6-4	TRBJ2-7	CASSEQGGGFYEQYF	TGTGCCAGCAGTGAGCAGGGCGGGGGTTTCTACGAGCAGTACTTC
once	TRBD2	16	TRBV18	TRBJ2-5	CASSPRIAGGGETQYF	TGTGCCAGCTCACCACGGATAGCGGGAGGAGGAGAGACCCAGTACTTC
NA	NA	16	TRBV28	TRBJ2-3	CASSLGGQPLTDTQYF	TGTGCCAGCAGTTTGGGGGGACAGCCGCTCACAGATACGCAGTATTTT
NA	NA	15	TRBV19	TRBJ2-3	CASSLGTLPTDTQYF	TGTGCCAGTAGCCTAGGGACACTTCCCACAGATACGCAGTATTTT
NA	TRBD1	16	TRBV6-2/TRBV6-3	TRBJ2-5	CASSYGRQGEGETQYF	TGTGCCAGCAGTTACGGGCGACAGGGTGAAGGAGAGACCCAGTACTTC
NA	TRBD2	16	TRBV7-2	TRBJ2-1	CASSFIAGGTDNEQFF	TGTGCCAGCAGCTTCATAGCGGGAGGGACCGACAATGAGCAGTTCTTC
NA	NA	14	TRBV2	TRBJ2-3	CASSERDITDTQYF	TGTGCCAGCAGTGAAAGGGACATCACAGATACGCAGTATTTT
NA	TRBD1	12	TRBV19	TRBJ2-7	CACRDRGPEQYF	TGTGCCTGCCGGGACAGGGGCCCGGAGCAGTACTTC
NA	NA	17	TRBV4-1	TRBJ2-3	CASSQDRGGGMVDTQYF	TGCGCCAGCAGCCAGGACCGGGGAGGCGGGATGGTAGATACGCAGTATTTT